Sequencing of this TCR beta chain was carried out in a study of blood T cell repertoires in COVID-19. Study details: COVID-19 samples, acute and convalescent, were from the United States, Italy and Spain.

TCRdb's copy holds only in-frame clones and misses some; the assay was immunoSEQ multiplex PCR. This table has roughly 340,000 clones, around 87% appearing once. Those enrolled, adults aged roughly 18 to 89 years, came from some 25 US areas. Participants were placed into cohorts based on the clinical history they reported. The recovered donors of Cohort 3 showed two negative PCRs, clearance, or symptom resolution. Trimming removed 4 bases from V and 0 bases from J; junction bases left unmatched: 2. CDR1 LNHDA and CDR2 SQIVND come from the germline V gene (reference sequence). The CDR3 has 16 residues.

The source of this sequence is a man between 18 and 29 years old who had recovered from COVID-19. The sequencing sample was made of PBMCs or T cells enriched from blood (not recorded which). The V gene is TRBV19, the J gene TRBJ2-2, with 10 bases lining up with TRBD1. The CDR3 coding sequence is TGTGCCAGTAGTAAGACAGGGGGCTCGAACACCGGGGAGCTGTTTTTT. This codes for CASSKTGGSNTGELFF.